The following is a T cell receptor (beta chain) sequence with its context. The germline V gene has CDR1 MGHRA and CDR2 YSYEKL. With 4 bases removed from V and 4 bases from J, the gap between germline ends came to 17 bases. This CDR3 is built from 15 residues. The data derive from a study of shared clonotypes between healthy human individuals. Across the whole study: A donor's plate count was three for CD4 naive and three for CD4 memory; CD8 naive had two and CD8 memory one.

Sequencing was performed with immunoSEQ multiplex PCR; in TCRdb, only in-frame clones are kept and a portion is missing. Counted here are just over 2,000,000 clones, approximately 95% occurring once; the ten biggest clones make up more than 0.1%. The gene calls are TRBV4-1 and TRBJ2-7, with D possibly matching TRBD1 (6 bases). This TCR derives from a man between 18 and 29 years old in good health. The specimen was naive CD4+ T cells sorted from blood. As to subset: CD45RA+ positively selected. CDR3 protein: CASSRGGEWGYEQYF. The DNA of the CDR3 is TGCGCCAGCAGCCGAGGGGGAGAGTGGGGATACGAGCAGTACTTC.